This TCR beta chain comes out of a study of shared clonotypes between healthy human individuals. Study-wide points: It was anticipated that sequencing depth would influence how many clonotypes donors shared.

This CDR3 is built from 13 residues. Germline values: CDR1 GTSNPN, CDR2 SVGIG (reference sequence). V dropped 7 bases and J dropped 0 bases, with 7 bases sitting between them. Comment on this clone: The target antigen is unknown.

Sequencing was performed with immunoSEQ multiplex PCR; in TCRdb, only in-frame clones are kept and a portion is missing. The table shows about 560,000 clones, with around 78% occurring only once. This chain links TRBV30 with TRBJ1-6; D unresolved. The receptor was derived from a woman between 40 and 50 years old in good health. Some clones in this sample may be carry-over from other donors' samples. The sequencing sample was made of PBMCs. The CDR3 bases are TGTGCCTCCATCAGCTCCTATAATTCACCCCTCCACTTT. It codes for CASISSYNSPLHF.